This T cell receptor beta chain is from a study of CXCR3-negative and CXCR3-positive naive CD8 T cells. Study-level points and caveats: Cryopreserved cells showed partially decreased CXCR3 expression, and most assays used fresh PBMCs.

On this clonotype itself: Its antigen is unidentified.

Triplicate approximately 270,000-cell sorts were made of each CD8+ T cell subset. Per germline, CDR1 GTSNPN and CDR2 SVGIG (reference sequence). The CDR3 loop spans 15 amino acids. The TRB cDNA libraries were prepared by 5' RACE with UMI labels. TCRdb reanalyzed the 5' RACE reads and collapses them to one entry per CDR3 protein, without DNA. This listing includes around 57,000 distinct CDR3 sequences. This TCR was sampled from a human donor in good health. Some clones in this sample may be carry-over from other donors' samples. What was sequenced was memory CD8+ T cells from blood. J is TRBJ2-1 and V is TRBV30; TCRdb outputs TRBD1, but without DNA this stays unchecked. The CDR3 reads CAWRDRDRVYNEQFF.